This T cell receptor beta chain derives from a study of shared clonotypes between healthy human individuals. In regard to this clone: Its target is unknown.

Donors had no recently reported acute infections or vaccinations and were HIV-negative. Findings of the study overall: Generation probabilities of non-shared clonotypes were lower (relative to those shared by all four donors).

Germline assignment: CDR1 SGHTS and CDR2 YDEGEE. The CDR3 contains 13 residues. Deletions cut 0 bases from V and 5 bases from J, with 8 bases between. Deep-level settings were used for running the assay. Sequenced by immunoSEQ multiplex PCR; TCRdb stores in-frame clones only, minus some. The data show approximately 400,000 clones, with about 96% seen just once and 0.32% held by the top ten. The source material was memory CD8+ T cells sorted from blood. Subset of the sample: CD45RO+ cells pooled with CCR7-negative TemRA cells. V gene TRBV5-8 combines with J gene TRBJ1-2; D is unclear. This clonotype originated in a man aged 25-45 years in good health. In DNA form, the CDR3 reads TGTGCCAGCAGCTTGGGCCAGCCTTATGGCTACACCTTC. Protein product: CASSLGQPYGYTF.